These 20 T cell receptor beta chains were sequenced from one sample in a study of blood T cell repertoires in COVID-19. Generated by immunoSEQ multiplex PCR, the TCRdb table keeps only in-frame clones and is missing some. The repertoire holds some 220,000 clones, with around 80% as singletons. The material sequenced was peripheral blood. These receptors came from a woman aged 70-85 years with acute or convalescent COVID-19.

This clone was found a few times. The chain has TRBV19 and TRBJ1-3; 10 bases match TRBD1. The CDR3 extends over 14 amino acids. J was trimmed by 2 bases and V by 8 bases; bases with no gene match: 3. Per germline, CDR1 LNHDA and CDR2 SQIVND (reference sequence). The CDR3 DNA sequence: TGTGCCAGTGACAGGGGGCGGCCTGGAAACACCATATATTTT. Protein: CASDRGRPGNTIYF.

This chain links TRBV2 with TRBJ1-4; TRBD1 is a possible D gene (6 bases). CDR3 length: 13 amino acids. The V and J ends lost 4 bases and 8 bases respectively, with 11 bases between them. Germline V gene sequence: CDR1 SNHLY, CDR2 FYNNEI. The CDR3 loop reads CASSAGEGEKLFF. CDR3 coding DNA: TGTGCCAGCAGTGCAGGGGAGGGCGAAAAACTGTTTTTT.

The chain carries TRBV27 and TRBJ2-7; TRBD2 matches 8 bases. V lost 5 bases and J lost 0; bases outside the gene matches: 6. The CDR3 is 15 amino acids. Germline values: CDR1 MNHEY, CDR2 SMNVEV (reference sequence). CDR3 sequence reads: CASSASGGGSYEQYF. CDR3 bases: TGTGCCAGCAGTGCCTCGGGGGGGGGCTCCTACGAGCAGTACTTC.

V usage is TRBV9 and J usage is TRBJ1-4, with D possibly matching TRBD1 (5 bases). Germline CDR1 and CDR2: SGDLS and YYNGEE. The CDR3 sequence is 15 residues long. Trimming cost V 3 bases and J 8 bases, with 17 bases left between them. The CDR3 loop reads CASSADVGEGEKLFF. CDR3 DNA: TGTGCCAGCAGCGCAGATGTGGGGGAGGGGGAAAAACTGTTTTTT.

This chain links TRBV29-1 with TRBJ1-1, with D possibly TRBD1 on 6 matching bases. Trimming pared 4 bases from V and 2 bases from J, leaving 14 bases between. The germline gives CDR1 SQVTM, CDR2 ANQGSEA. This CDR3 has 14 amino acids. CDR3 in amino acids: CSVGGTRGNTEAFF. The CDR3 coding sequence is TGCAGCGTTGGAGGGACAAGGGGAAACACTGAAGCTTTCTTT.

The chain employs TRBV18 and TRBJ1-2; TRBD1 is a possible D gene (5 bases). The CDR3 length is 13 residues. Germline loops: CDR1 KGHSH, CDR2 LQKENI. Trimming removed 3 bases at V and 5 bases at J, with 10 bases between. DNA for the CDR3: TGTGCCAGCTCACCCGACAGCGCTTATGGCTACACCTTC. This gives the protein CASSPDSAYGYTF.

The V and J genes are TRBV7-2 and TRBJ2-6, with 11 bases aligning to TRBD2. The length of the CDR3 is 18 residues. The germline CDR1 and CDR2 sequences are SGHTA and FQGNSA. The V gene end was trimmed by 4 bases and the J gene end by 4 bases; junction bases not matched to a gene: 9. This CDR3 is CASSSLIAGGAGANVLTF. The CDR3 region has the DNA TGTGCCAGCAGCTCCCTGATAGCGGGGGGGGCCGGGGCCAACGTCCTGACTTTC.

The CDR3 sequence is CASSPGVSYEQYV. CDR3 in DNA: TGTGCCAGCAGCCCCGGGGTCTCCTACGAGCAGTACGTC. The chain recombines TRBV11-2 with TRBJ2-7, with D possibly matching TRBD2 (5 bases). CDR1 and CDR2 from the germline V gene are SGHAT and FQNNGV. This CDR3 has 13 amino acids. The V and J ends lost 5 bases and 0 bases respectively, with 8 bases between them.

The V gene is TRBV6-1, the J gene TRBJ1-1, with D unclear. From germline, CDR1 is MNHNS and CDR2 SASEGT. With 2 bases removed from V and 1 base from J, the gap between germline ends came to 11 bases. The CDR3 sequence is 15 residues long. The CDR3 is CASSELVLSNTEAFF. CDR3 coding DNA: TGTGCCAGCAGTGAATTAGTGTTATCGAACACTGAAGCTTTCTTT.

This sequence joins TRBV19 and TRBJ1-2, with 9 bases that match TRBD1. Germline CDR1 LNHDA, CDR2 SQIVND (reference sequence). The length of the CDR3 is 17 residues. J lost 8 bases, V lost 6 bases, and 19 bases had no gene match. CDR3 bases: TGTGCCAGTAGCCGGGCCGAGACAGGGGGAGGTGTTCGAGGCTACACCTTC. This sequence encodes CASSRAETGGGVRGYTF. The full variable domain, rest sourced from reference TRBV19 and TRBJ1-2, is DGGITQSPKYLFRKEGQNVTLSCEQNLNHDAMYWYRQDPGQGLRLIYYSQIVNDFQKGDIAEGYSVSREKKESFPLTVTSAQKNPTAFYLCASSRAETGGGVRGYTFGSGTRLTVV.

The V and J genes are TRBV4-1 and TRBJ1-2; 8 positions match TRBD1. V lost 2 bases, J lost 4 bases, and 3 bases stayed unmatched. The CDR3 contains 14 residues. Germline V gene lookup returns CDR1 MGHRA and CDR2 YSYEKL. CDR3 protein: CASSQQDRVYGYTF. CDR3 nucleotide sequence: TGCGCCAGCAGCCAACAGGACAGGGTCTATGGCTACACCTTC.

The CDR3, as DNA: TGTGCCAGCTCACCACAGGCGGCGGCGAACACCGGGGAGCTGTTTTTT. It translates to CASSPQAAANTGELFF. The genes are TRBV18 and TRBJ2-2; no reliable D call. V lost 1 base and J lost 0, with 9 bases in between. This CDR3 is 16 amino acids long. Germline CDR1 and CDR2: KGHSH and LQKENI.

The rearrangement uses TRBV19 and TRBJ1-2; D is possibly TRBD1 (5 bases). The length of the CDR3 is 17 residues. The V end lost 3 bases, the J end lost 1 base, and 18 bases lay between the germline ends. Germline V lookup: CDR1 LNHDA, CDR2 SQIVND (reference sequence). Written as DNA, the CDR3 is TGTGCCAGTAGTATCCCGCCGACAGAGTCCTTTAACTATGGCTACACCTTC. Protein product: CASSIPPTESFNYGYTF.

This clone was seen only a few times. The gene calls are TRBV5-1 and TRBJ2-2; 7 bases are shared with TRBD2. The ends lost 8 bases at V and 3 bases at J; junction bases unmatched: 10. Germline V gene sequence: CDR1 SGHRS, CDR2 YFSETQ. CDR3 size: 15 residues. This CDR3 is CASTISLAYTGELFF. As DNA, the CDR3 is TGCGCCAGTACAATATCACTAGCGTACACCGGGGAGCTGTTTTTT.

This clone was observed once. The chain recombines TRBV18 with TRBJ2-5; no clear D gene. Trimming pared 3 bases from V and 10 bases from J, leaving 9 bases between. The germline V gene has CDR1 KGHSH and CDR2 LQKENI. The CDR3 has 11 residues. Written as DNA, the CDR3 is TGTGCCAGCTCACCCGGAGAGGACCAGTACTTC. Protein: CASSPGEDQYF.

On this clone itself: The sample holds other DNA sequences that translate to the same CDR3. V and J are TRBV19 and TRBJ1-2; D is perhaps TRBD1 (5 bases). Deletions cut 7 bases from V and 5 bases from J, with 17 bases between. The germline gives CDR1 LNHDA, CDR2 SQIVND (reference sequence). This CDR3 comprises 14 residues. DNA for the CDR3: TGTGCCAGTACCCCCGGCCAGGGATCTTATGGCTACACCTTC. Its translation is CASTPGQGSYGYTF. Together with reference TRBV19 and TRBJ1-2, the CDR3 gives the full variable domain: DGGITQSPKYLFRKEGQNVTLSCEQNLNHDAMYWYRQDPGQGLRLIYYSQIVNDFQKGDIAEGYSVSREKKESFPLTVTSAQKNPTAFYLCASTPGQGSYGYTFGSGTRLTVV.

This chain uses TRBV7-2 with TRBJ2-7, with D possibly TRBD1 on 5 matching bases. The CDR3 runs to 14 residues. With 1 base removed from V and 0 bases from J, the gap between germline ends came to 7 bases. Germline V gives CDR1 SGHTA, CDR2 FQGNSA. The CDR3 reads CASSLEGVSYEQYF. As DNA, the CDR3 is TGTGCCAGCAGCTTAGAAGGGGTCTCCTACGAGCAGTACTTC.

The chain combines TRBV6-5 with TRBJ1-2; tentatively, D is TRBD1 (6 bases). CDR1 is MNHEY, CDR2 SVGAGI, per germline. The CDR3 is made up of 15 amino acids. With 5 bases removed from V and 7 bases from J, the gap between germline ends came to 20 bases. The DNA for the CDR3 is TGTGCCAGCAGTAGTTTGACAGGACGTTCCCGTGGCTACACCTTC. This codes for CASSSLTGRSRGYTF.

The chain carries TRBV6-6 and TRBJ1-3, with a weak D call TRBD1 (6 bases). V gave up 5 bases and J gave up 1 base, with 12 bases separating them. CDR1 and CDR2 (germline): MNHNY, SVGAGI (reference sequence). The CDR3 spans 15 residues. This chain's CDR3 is CASSRTVLSGNTIYF. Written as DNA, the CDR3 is TGTGCCAGCAGTCGGACAGTTTTATCTGGAAACACCATATATTTT.

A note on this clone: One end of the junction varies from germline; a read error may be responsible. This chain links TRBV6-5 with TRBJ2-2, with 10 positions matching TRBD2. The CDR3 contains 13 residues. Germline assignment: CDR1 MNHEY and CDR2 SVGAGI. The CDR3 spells CASSYSASGGLFF. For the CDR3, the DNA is TGTGCCAGCAGTTACTCTGCTAGCGGGGGGCTGTTTTTT.